Listed below are T cell receptor beta chains from one sample, sequenced in a study of T-cell reconstitution after alpha-beta-depleted transplantation in children. Each CDR3 protein is one row after TCRdb ran MiXCR on the PCR reads. This sample has hundreds of thousands of distinct CDR3 sequences, with 20% to 30% found just once. The material sequenced was PBMCs, mostly from graft donor cells, taken 360 days after TCRalphabeta/CD19-depleted stem cell transplant. These receptors were obtained from a female patient aged 2-15 years who had a stem cell transplant for congenital amegakaryocytic thrombocytopenia, so the T cells may come from the graft donor. Each CDR3 is given with its conserved first and last residue.

j_call	cdr3_length	v_call	cdr3_aa
TRBJ2-3	17	TRBV6-5	CASSYLKGPGHTDTQYF
TRBJ2-3	15	TRBV4-2	CASSQVYKSVDTQYF
TRBJ2-7	14	TRBV5-4	CASSVPRGTGEQYF
TRBJ1-4	16	TRBV20-1	CSAITARDRGSGKLFF
TRBJ2-7	14	TRBV7-9	CASSLSSSSYEQYF
TRBJ1-1	14	TRBV7-9	CASSLSQLNTEAFF
TRBJ2-5	17	TRBV12-3/TRBV12-4	CASSLARSQGLRETQYF
TRBJ2-2	14	TRBV15	CATSRDRLSGELFF
TRBJ1-2	13	TRBV3-1	CASSQEPQHGYTF
TRBJ2-2	12	TRBV10-1	CASSGFTGELFF
TRBJ2-7	14	TRBV7-6	CASSFDADSYEQYF
TRBJ1-4	12	TRBV20-1	CSAPRPNEKLFF
TRBJ2-1	11	TRBV6-1	CAGGSYNEQFF
TRBJ1-1	13	TRBV4-1	CASGGQPDTEAFF
TRBJ1-5	15	TRBV2	CASTTRTAWDQPQHF
TRBJ2-1	21	TRBV6-2/TRBV6-3	CASSYRVQNSGRDVFYNEQFF